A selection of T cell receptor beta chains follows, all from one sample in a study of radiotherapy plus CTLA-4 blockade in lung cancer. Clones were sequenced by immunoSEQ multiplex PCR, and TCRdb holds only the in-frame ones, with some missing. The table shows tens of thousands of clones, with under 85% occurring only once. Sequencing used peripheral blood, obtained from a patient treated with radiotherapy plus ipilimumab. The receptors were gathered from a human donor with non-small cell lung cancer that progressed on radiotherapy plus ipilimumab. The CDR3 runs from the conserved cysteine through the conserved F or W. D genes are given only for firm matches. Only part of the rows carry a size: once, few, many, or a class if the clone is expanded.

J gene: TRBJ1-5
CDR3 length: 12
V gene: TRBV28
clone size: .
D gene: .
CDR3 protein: CASRNSNQPQHF
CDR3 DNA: TGTGCCAGCAGGAATAGCAATCAGCCCCAGCATTTT

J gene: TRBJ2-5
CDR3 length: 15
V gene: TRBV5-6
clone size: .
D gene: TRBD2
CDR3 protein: CASSLGLAGGETQYF
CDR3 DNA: TGTGCCAGCAGCTTGGGGCTAGCGGGGGGAGAGACCCAGTACTTC

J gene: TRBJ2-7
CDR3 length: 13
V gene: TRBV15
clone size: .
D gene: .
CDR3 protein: CATSRDPSYEQYF
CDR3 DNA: TGTGCCACCAGCAGAGACCCCTCCTACGAGCAGTACTTC

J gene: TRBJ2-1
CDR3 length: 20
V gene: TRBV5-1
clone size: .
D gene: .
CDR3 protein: CASSLLIPGKAFSSYNEQFF
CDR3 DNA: TGCGCCAGCAGCTTGCTAATACCAGGGAAGGCCTTTAGCTCCTACAATGAGCAGTTCTTC

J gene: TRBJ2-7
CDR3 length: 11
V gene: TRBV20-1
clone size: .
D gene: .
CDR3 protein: CSAPEGHEQYF
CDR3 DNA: TGCAGTGCTCCGGAGGGGCACGAGCAGTACTTC

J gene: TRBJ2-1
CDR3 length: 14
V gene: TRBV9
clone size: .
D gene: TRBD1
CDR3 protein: CASSVRTGGNEQFF
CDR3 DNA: TGTGCCAGCAGCGTCCGGACAGGGGGGAATGAGCAGTTCTTC

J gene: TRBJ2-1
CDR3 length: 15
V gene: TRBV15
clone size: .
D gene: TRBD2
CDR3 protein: CATSRAGVGGDEQFF
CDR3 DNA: TGTGCCACCAGCAGAGCGGGGGTTGGGGGGGATGAGCAGTTCTTC

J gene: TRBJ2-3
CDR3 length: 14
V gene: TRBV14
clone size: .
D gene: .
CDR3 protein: CASSQVTWQMAQYF
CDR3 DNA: TGTGCCAGCAGCCAAGTCACCTGGCAGATGGCGCAGTATTTT

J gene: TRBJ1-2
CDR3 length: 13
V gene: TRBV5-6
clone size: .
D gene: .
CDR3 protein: CASSLAEIYGYTF
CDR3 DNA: TGTGCCAGCAGCTTGGCGGAAATCTATGGCTACACCTTC

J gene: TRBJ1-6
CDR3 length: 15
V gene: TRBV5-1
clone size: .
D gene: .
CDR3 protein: CASSLGGTGHSPLHF
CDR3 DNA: TGCGCCAGCAGCTTGGGTGGGACGGGACATTCACCCCTCCACTTT

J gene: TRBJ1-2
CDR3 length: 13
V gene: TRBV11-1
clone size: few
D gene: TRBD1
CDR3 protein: CASSLGQGKGYTF
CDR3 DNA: TGTGCCAGCAGCTTGGGACAGGGGAAGGGCTACACCTTC

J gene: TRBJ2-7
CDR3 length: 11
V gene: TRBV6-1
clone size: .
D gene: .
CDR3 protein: CASKRTYEQYF
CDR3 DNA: TGTGCCAGCAAACGGACCTACGAGCAGTACTTC

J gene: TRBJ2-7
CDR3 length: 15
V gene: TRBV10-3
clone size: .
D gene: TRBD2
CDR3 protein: CAISGAAGGSYEQYF
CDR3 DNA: TGTGCCATCAGCGGGGCGGCGGGAGGGTCCTACGAGCAGTACTTC

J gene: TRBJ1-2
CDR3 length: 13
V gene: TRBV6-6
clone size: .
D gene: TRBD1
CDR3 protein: CASRTGVNYGYTF
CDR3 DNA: TGTGCCAGCAGAACAGGGGTTAACTATGGCTACACCTTC

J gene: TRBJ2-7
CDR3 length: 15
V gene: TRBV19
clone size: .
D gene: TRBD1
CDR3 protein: CASSIGRDSSYEQYF
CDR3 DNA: TGTGCCAGTAGTATTGGAAGGGACAGCTCCTACGAGCAGTACTTC

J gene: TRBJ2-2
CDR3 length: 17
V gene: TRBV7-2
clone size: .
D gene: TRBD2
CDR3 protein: CASSSPAGGSNTGELFF
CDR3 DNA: TGTGCCAGCAGCTCCCCCGCGGGAGGATCGAACACCGGGGAGCTGTTTTTT

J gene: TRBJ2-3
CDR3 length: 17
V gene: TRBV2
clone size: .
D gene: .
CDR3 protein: CASGKGWGGPRTDTQYF
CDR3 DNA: TGTGCCAGCGGGAAGGGCTGGGGGGGGCCCCGCACAGATACGCAGTATTTT

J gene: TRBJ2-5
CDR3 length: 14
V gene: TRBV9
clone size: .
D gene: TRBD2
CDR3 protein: CATSVGEGQKTQYF
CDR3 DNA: TGTGCCACTTCCGTGGGGGAGGGCCAAAAGACCCAGTACTTC

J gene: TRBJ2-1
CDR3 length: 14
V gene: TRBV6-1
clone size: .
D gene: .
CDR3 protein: CASSDGGSYNEQFF
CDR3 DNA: TGTGCCAGCAGTGATGGTGGCTCCTACAATGAGCAGTTCTTC

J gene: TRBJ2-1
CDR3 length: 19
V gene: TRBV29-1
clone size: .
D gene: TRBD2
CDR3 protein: CSVEGWAKSSSGGYNEQFF
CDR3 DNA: TGCAGCGTTGAAGGATGGGCTAAATCCTCTAGCGGGGGTTACAATGAGCAGTTCTTC

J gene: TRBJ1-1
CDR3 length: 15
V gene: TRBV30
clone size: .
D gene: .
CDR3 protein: CAWSVRRGKYTEAFF
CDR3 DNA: TGTGCCTGGAGTGTACGTCGGGGTAAGTACACTGAAGCTTTCTTT

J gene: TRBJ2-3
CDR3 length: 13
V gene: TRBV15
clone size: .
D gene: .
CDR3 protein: CATSREALDTQYF
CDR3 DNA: TGTGCCACCAGCAGAGAGGCATTAGATACGCAGTATTTT

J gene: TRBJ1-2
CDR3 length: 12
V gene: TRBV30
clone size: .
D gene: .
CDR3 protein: CAWTRGGKGHCF
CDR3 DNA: TGTGCCTGGACCCGCGGCGGTAAGGGCCACTGCTTC

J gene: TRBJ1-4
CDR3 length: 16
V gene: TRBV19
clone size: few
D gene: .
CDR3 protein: CASSIDQGATNEKLFF
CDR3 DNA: TGTGCCAGTAGTATAGACCAGGGAGCAACTAATGAAAAACTGTTTTTT

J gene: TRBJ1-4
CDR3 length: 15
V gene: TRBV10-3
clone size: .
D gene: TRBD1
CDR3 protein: CAISESGDRGEKLFF
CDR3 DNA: TGTGCCATCAGTGAGAGTGGGGACAGGGGAGAGAAACTGTTTTTT

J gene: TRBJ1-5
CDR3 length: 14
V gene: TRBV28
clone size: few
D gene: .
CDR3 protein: CASIPAGATQPQHF
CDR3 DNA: TGTGCCAGCATCCCGGCGGGGGCAACGCAGCCCCAGCATTTT

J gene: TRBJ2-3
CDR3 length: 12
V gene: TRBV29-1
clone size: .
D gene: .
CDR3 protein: CSVDAGTDTQYF
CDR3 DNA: TGCAGCGTAGATGCCGGGACAGATACGCAGTATTTT

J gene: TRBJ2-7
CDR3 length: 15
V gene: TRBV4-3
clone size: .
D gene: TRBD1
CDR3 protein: CASSQDRTGKREQYF
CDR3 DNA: TGCGCCAGCAGCCAAGACAGGACAGGGAAACGCGAGCAGTACTTC

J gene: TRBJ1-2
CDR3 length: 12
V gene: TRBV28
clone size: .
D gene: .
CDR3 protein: CASSFADYGYTF
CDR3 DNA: TGTGCCAGCAGTTTTGCAGACTATGGCTACACCTTC

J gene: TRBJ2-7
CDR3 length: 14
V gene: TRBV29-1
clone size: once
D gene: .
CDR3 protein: CSVEGARGFSEQYF
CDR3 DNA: TGCAGCGTTGAGGGGGCCAGGGGATTCTCCGAGCAGTACTTC

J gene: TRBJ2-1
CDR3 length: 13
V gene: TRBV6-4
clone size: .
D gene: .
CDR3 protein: CASSDSGGMEQFF
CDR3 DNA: TGTGCCAGCAGTGACTCAGGGGGTATGGAGCAGTTCTTC

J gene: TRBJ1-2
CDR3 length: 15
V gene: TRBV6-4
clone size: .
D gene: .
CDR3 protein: CASSDSITALYGYTF
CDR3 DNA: TGTGCCAGCAGTGACTCGATCACAGCCCTCTATGGCTACACCTTC

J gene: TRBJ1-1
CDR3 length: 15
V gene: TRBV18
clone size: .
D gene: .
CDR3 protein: CASSIQVGANTEAFF
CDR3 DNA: TGTGCCAGCTCAATTCAGGTTGGGGCGAACACTGAAGCTTTCTTT

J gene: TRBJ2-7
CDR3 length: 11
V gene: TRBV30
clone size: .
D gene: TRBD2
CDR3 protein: CATSGSYEQYF
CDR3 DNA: TGCGCCACTAGCGGATCCTACGAGCAGTACTTC

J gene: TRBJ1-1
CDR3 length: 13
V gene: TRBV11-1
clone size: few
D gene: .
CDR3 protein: CASSPGYTTEAFF
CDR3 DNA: TGTGCCAGCAGCCCAGGGTACACCACTGAAGCTTTCTTT

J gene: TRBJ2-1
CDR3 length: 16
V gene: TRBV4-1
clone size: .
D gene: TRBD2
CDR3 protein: CASSQDSAGGGDEQFF
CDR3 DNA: TGCGCCAGCAGCCAAGATTCCGCGGGGGGAGGAGATGAGCAGTTCTTC

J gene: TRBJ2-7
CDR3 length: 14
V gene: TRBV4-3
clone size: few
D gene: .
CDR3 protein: CASSHEQGPYEQYF
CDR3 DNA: TGCGCCAGCAGCCACGAACAGGGTCCCTACGAGCAGTACTTC

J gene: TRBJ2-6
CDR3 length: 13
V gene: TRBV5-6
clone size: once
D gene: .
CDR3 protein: CASSFSGANVLTF
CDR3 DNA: TGTGCCAGCAGCTTTTCTGGGGCCAACGTCCTGACTTTC

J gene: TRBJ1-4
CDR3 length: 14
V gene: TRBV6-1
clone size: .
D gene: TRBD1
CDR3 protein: CASRRQGAREKLFF
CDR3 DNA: TGTGCCAGCAGACGACAGGGGGCGCGAGAAAAACTGTTTTTT

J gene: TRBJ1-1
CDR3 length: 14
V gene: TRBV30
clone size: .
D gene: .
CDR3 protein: CAWRGGVMNTEAFF
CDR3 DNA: TGTGCCTGGAGGGGAGGGGTGATGAACACTGAAGCTTTCTTT

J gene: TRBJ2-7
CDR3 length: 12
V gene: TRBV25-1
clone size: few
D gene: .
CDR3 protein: CASMDWAYEQYF
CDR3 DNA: TGTGCCAGCATGGACTGGGCCTACGAGCAGTACTTC

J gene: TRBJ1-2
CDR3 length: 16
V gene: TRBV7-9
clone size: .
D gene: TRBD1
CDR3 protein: CASSSLGGQGNYGYTF
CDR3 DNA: TGTGCCAGCAGCTCCCTAGGGGGACAGGGCAACTATGGCTACACCTTC

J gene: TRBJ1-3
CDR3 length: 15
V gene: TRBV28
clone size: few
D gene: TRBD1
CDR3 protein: CASSSHRGGGNTIYF
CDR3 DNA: TGTGCCAGCAGTTCCCACAGGGGCGGGGGAAACACCATATATTTT

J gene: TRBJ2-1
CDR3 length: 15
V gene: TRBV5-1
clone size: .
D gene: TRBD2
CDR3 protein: CASETGTSGRSEQFF
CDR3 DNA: TGCGCCAGCGAAACCGGGACTAGCGGGAGGAGTGAGCAGTTCTTC

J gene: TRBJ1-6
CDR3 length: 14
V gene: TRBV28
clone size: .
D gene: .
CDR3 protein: CASSFPGNGSPLHF
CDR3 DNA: TGTGCCAGCAGTTTTCCGGGAAATGGTTCACCCCTCCACTTT

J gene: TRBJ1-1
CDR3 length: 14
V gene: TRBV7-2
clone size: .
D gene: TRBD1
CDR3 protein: CASSIDRVNTEAFF
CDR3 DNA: TGTGCCAGCAGCATCGACAGGGTGAACACTGAAGCTTTCTTT

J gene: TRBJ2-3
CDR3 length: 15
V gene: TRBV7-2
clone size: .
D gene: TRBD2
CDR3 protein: CASRGGVSQTDTQYF
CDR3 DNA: TGTGCCAGCAGGGGAGGGGTATCGCAGACAGATACGCAGTATTTT

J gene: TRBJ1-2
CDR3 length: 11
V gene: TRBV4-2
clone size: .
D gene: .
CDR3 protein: CASSQNYGYTF
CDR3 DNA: TGTGCCAGCAGCCAAAACTATGGCTACACCTTC

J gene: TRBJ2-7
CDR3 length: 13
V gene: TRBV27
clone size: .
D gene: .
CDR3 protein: CASRVYMGSEQYF
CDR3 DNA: TGTGCCAGCAGGGTCTATATGGGGAGCGAGCAGTACTTC

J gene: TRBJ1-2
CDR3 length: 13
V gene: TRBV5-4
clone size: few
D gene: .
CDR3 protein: CASSLSGSYGYTF
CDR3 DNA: TGTGCCAGCAGCTTGAGCGGAAGCTATGGCTACACCTTC

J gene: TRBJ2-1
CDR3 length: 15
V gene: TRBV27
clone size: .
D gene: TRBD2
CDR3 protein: CASSSKGLASNEQFF
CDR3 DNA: TGTGCCAGCAGTTCAAAGGGACTAGCATCCAATGAGCAGTTCTTC

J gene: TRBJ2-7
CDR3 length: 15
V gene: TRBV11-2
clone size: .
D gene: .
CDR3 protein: CASSLDAREVYEQYF
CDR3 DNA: TGTGCCAGCAGCTTAGATGCCAGGGAGGTCTACGAGCAGTACTTC

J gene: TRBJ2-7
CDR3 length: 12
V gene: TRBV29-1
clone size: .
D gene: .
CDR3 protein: CSVEKGGYEQYF
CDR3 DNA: TGCAGCGTTGAAAAGGGGGGCTACGAGCAGTACTTC